This TCR beta chain was observed in a study of T cell responses to AZD1222 COVID-19 vaccine. Only in-frame clones appear in the TCRdb table, and some are missing; sequencing was by immunoSEQ multiplex PCR. The table lists 250,000 to 300,000 clones, about 94% of them singletons. Sequenced here: peripheral blood, sampled 28 days after the second AZD1222 dose. The receptor comes from an adult who received the AZD1222 COVID-19 vaccine.

CDR3 residues: CASSLGQGYGYTF. As DNA, the CDR3 is TGTGCCAGCAGCTTAGGACAGGGTTATGGCTACACCTTC. V and J are TRBV7-8 and TRBJ1-2; TRBD1 aligns across 7 bases. After removal of 1 base from V and 5 bases from J, the junction contained 1 base not matched to a gene. The CDR3 length is 13 residues. The germline V gene has CDR1 SGHVS and CDR2 FQNEAQ.